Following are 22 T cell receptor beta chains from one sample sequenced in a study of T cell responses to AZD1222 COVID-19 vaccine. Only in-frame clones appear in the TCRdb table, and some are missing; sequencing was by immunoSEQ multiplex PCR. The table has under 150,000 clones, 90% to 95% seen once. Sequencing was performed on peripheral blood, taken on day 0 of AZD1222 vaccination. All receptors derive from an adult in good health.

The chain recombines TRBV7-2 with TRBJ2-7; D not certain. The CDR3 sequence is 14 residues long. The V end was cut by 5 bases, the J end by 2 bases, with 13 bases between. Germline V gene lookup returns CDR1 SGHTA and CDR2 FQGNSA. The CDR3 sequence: CASSQTAEPYEQYF. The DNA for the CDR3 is TGTGCCAGCAGCCAGACGGCAGAGCCCTACGAGCAGTACTTC.

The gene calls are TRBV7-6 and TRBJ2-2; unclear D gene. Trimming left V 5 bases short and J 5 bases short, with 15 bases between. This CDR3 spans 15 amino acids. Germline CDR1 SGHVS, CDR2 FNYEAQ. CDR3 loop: CASSARLGETGELFF. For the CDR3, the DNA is TGTGCCAGCAGCGCCCGGCTTGGGGAAACCGGGGAGCTGTTTTTT. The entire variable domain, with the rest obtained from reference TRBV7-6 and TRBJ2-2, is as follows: GAGVSQSPRYKVTKRGQDVALRCDPISGHVSLYWYRQALGQGPEFLTYFNYEAQQDKSGLPNDRFSAERPEGSISTLTIQRTEQRDSAMYRCASSARLGETGELFFGEGSRLTVL.

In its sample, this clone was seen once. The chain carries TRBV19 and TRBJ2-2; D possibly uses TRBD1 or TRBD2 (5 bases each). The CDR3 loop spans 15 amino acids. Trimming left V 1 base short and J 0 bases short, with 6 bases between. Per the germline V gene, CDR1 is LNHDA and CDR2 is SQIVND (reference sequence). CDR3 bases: TGTGCCAGTAGTATAGGGGGGACGAACACCGGGGAGCTGTTTTTT. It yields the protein CASSIGGTNTGELFF.

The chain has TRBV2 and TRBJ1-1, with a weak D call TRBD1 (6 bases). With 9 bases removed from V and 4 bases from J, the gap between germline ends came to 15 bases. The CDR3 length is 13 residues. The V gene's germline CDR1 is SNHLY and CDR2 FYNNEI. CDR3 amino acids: CASTRGPGTEAFF. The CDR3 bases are TGTGCCAGTACCCGGGGGCCGGGCACTGAAGCTTTCTTT.

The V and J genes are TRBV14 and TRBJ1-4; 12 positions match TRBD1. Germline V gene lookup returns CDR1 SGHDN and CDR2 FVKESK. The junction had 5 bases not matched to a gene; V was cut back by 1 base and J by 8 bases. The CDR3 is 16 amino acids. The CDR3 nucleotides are TGTGCCAGCAGCCAAGGGGACAGGGGGCCGGGGGAAAAACTGTTTTTT. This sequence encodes CASSQGDRGPGEKLFF.

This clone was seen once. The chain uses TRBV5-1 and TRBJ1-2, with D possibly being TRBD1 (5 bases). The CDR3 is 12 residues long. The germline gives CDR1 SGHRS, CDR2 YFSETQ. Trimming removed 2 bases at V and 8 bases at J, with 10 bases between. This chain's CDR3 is CASSFAGEGYTF. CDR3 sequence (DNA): TGCGCCAGCAGCTTCGCGGGGGAAGGCTACACCTTC.

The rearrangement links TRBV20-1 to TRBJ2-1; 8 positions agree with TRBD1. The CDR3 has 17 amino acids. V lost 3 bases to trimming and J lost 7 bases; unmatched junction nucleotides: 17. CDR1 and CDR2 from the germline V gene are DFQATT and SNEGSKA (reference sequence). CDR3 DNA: TGCAGTGCTAGTGGAAATACAGGGGGAGGTTTAGGAAATGAGCAGTTCTTC. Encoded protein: CSASGNTGGGLGNEQFF.

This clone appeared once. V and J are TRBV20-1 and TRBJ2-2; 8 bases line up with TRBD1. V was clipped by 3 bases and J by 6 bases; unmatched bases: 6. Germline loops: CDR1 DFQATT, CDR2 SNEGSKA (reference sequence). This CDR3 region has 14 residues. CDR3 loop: CSASVRGLAGELFF. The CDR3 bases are TGCAGTGCTAGTGTCAGGGGGCTTGCCGGGGAGCTGTTTTTT.

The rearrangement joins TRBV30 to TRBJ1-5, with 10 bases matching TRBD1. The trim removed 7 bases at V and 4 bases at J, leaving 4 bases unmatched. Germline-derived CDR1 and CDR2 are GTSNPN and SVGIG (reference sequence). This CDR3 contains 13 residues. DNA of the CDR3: TGTGCCTCCGGACAGGGGGAGAATCAGCCCCAGCATTTT. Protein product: CASGQGENQPQHF.

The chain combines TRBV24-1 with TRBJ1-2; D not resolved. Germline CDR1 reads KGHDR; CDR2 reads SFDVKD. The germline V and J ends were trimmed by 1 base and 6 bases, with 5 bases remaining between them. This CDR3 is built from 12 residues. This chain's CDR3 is CATSDFGDGYTF. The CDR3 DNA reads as TGTGCCACCAGTGATTTCGGGGATGGCTACACCTTC.

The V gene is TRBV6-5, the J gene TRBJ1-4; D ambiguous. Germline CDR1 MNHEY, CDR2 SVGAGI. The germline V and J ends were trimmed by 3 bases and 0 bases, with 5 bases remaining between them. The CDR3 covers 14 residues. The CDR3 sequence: CASSYPATNEKLFF. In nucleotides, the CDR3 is TGTGCCAGCAGTTATCCGGCAACTAATGAAAAACTGTTTTTT.

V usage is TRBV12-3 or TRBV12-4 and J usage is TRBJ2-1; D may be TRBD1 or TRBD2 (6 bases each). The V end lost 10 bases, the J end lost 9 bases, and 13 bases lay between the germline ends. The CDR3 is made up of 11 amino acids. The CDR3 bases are TGTGCCACCACCGGGGGCAGTGAGCAGTTCTTC. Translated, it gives CATTGGSEQFF.

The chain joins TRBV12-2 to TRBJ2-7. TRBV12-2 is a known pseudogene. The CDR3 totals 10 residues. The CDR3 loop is CASHSYEQYF. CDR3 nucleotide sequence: TGTGCAAGTCACTCCTACGAGCAGTACTTC.

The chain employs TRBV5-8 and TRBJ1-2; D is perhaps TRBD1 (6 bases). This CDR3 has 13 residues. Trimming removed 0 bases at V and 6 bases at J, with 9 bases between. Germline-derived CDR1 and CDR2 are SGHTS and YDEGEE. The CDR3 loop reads CASSLGQGNGYTF. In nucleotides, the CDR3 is TGTGCCAGCAGCTTGGGGCAGGGGAATGGCTACACCTTC.

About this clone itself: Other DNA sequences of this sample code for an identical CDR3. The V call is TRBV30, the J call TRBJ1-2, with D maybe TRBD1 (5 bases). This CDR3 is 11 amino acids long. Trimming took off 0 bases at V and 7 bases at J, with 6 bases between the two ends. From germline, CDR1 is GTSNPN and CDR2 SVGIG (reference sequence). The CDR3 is CAWSVGGGYTF. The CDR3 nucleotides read TGTGCCTGGAGTGTGGGGGGTGGCTACACCTTC. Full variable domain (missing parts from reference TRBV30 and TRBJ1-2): SQTIHQWPATLVQPVGSPLSLECTVEGTSNPNLYWYRQAAGRGLQLLFYSVGIGQISSEVPQNLSASRPQDRQFILSSKKLLLSDSGFYLCAWSVGGGYTFGSGTRLTVV.

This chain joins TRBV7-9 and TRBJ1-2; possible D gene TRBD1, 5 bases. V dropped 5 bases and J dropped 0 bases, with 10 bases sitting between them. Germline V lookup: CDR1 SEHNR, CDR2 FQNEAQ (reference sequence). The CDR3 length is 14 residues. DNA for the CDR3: TGTGCCAGCAGCGCCAGACAGTCTAACTATGGCTACACCTTC. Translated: CASSARQSNYGYTF.

The CDR3 protein is CAWSLGQPNYGYTF. The CDR3 DNA reads TGTGCCTGGAGTTTGGGACAGCCCAACTATGGCTACACCTTC. The chain uses TRBV30 and TRBJ1-2; 7 nucleotides agree with TRBD1. V gave up 2 bases and J gave up 2 bases; unmatched junction bases: 5. The CDR3 has 14 residues. The germline CDR1 and CDR2 sequences are GTSNPN and SVGIG (reference sequence).

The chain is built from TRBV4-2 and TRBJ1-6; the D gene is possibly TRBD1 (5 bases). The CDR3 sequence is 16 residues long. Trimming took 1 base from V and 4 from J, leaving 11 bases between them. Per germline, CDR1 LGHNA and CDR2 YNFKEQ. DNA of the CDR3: TGTGCCAGCAGCCAAGTTCAGAGGGGTTATAATTCACCCCTCCACTTT. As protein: CASSQVQRGYNSPLHF.

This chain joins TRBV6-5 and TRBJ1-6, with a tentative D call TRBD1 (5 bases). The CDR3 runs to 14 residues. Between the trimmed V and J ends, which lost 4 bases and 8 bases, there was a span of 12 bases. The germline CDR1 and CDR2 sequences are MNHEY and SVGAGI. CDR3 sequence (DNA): TGTGCCAGCAGTTTTCAGGGTGGTGATTCACCCCTCCACTTT. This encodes CASSFQGGDSPLHF.

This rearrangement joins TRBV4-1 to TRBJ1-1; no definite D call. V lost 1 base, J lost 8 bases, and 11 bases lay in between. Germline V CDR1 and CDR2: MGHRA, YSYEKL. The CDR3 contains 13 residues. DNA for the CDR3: TGCGCCAGCAGCCAAGCCCTGAGTTTCGAAGCTTTCTTT. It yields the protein CASSQALSFEAFF.

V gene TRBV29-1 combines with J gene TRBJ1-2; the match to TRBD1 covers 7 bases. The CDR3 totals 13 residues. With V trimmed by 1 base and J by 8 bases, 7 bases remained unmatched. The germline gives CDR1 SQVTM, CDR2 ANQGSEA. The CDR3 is CSVEVTRGGGYTF. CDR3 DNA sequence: TGCAGCGTTGAAGTAACCAGGGGGGGCGGCTACACCTTC.

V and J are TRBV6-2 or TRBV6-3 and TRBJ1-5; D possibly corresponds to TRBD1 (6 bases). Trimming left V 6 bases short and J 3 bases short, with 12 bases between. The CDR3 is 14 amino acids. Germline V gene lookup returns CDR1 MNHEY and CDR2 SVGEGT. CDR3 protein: CASRPGQFNQPQHF. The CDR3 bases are TGTGCCAGCAGACCTGGACAGTTCAATCAGCCCCAGCATTTT.